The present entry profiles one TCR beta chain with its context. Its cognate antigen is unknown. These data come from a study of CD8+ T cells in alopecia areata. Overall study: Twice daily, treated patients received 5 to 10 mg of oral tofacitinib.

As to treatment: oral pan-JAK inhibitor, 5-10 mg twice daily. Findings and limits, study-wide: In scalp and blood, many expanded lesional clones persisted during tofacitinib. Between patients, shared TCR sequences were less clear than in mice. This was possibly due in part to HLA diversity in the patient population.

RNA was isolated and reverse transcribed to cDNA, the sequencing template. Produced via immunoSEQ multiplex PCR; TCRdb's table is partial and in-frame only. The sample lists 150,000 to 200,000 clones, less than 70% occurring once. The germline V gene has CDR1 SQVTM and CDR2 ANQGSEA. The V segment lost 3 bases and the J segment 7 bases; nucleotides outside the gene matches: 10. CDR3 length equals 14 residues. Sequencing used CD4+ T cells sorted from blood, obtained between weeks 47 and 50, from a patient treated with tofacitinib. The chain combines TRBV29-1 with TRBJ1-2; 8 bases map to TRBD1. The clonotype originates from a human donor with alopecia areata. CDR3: CSVERGTGSAGYTF. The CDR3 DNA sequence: TGCAGCGTTGAGCGCGGGACAGGCTCGGCTGGCTACACCTTC.